The 11 T cell receptor beta chains given below trace back to one sample, sequenced in a study of T cells in Graves' hyperthyroidism and ophthalmopathy (dated by TCRdb to the late 2010s). Library creation used multiplex PCR. The instrument given in TCRdb is Illumina HiSeq 2000. TCR beta CDR3 regions were amplified from RNA transcripts. The TCR CDR3 was subjected to a first round of RT-PCR using the HTBI primer set and the Qiagen OneStep RT-PCR kit. The public reads were reanalyzed by TCRdb: fastp trimming at Q25, MiXCR alignment, in-frame beta chains only. Each entry is one CDR3 protein sequence, shown with its most common DNA and genes. In this sample the table shows around 600,000 distinct CDR3 sequences, 13% to 15% of which occur a single time. Around 7% of the sample lies in the top ten. The sequenced sample was blood. The source is a woman aged 18-30 years with Graves' ophthalmopathy.

The sample holds a few counts of this clonotype. The genes are TRBV20-1 and TRBJ1-3, with D unresolved. V lost 6 bases and J lost 7, with 13 bases in between. This CDR3 has 12 amino acids. Per germline, CDR1 DFQATT and CDR2 SNEGSKA (reference sequence). CDR3 coding DNA: TGCAGTGCCCGGGATCCAAGGAACACCATATATTTT. Translated, it gives CSARDPRNTIYF.

This clonotype was picked up many times. The gene calls are TRBV5-1 and TRBJ2-1; perhaps TRBD2 as D (6 bases). The CDR3 runs to 14 residues. The germline CDR1 and CDR2 sequences are SGHRS and YFSETQ. Trimming shortened V by 2 bases and J by 4 bases, and 10 bases separated the two germline ends. As DNA, the CDR3 is TGCGCCAGCAGCTTATACGGGGGATACAATGAGCAGTTCTTC. Translated, it gives CASSLYGGYNEQFF.

The rearrangement uses TRBV5-5 and TRBJ2-7; possible D gene TRBD2, 5 bases. V was cut by 3 bases and J by 8 bases, with 24 bases left in between. CDR1 and CDR2 from the germline V gene are SGHKS and YYEKEE (reference sequence). This CDR3 comprises 16 residues. CDR3 nucleotides: TGTGCCAGCAGCTCAAAGTGGAACGGTGGACTTACGAAGCAGTACTTC. Its translation: CASSSKWNGGLTKQYF.

This clonotype occurred a few times. V and J are TRBV11-2 and TRBJ2-2; D assignment may be TRBD1 or TRBD2 (6 bases each). Germline V gene lookup returns CDR1 SGHAT and CDR2 FQNNGV. The CDR3 consists of 14 residues. V was pared by 6 bases and J by 4 bases, with 12 bases between. CDR3 coding DNA: TGTGCCAGCAGTTCGGGGGCTGTCACCGGGGAGCTGTTTTTT. The encoded protein is CASSSGAVTGELFF.

This clonotype was seen many times. The chain employs TRBV28 and TRBJ2-3; perhaps TRBD2 as D (5 bases). Germline V gene data show CDR1 as MDHEN and CDR2 as SYDVKM. The V end was cut by 2 bases, the J end by 0 bases, with 9 bases between. There are 15 residues in the CDR3. The CDR3 spells CASSLAEASTDTQYF. DNA of the CDR3: TGTGCCAGCAGTTTAGCGGAGGCTAGCACAGATACGCAGTATTTT.

Only a few counts were recorded for this clonotype. The J gene is TRBJ2-1, the V gene TRBV4-2; D is undetermined. The CDR3 contains 11 residues. Germline V gene data show CDR1 as LGHNA and CDR2 as YNFKEQ. The V gene lost 1 base and the J gene lost 10 bases, with 5 bases spanning the gap. This chain's CDR3 is CASSQAGEQFF. DNA of the CDR3: TGTGCCAGCAGCCAAGCCGGAGAGCAGTTCTTC.

Details on this clonotype: Just one base apart from a much larger clone, this may be a read error. The gene calls are TRBV29-1 and TRBJ2-5; unclear D gene. Germline lookup yields CDR1 SQVTM and CDR2 ANQGSEA. V lost 7 bases and J 0 bases, leaving 9 bases between the germline ends. CDR3 length: 12 amino acids. The CDR3 spells CSAEWHQETQYF. CDR3 coding DNA: TGCAGCGCTGAGTGGCACCAAGAGACCCAGTACTTC.

This clonotype has at least ten counts. The chain combines TRBV2 with TRBJ2-1; possibly TRBD2 for D (6 bases). CDR1 is SNHLY and CDR2 is FYNNEI in the germline V gene. V gave up 0 bases and J gave up 10 bases, with 16 bases separating them. The CDR3 sequence is 15 residues long. The CDR3 sequence is CASSEALAGNREQFF. As DNA, the CDR3 is TGTGCCAGCAGTGAAGCGCTGGCGGGGAATAGGGAGCAGTTCTTC.

This clonotype was seen a few times. This chain connects TRBV7-9 to TRBJ1-3; maybe TRBD1 (6 bases). V was pared by 6 bases and J by 0 bases, with 24 bases between. This CDR3 spans 19 amino acids. Germline-derived CDR1 and CDR2 are SEHNR and FQNEAQ (reference sequence). The chain's CDR3 is CASSPQGMWRKSSGNTIYF. The CDR3 DNA reads TGTGCCAGCAGTCCTCAGGGGATGTGGAGGAAGAGCTCTGGAAACACCATATATTTT.

In this sample, this clonotype turned up a few times. The chain uses TRBV2 and TRBJ1-4, with no clear D. Germline V lookup: CDR1 SNHLY, CDR2 FYNNEI. This CDR3 is built from 14 residues. Deletions cut 8 bases from V and 5 bases from J, with 15 bases between. The CDR3 DNA follows: TGTGCCAGCGCAAGAGGGCAGAGGAATGAAAAACTGTTTTTT. Translating gives CASARGQRNEKLFF.

This clonotype was seen ten or more times. The chain joins TRBV6-6 to TRBJ2-3; 9 nucleotides match TRBD2. The V gene's germline CDR1 is MNHNY and CDR2 SVGAGI (reference sequence). V trimming: 0 bases; J trimming: 3 bases; junction bases outside the gene matches: 1. The CDR3 contains 15 residues. CDR3 sequence (DNA): TGTGCCAGCAGTTACTCTGCGGGAGGGACAGATACGCAGTATTTT. Translation: CASSYSAGGTDTQYF.